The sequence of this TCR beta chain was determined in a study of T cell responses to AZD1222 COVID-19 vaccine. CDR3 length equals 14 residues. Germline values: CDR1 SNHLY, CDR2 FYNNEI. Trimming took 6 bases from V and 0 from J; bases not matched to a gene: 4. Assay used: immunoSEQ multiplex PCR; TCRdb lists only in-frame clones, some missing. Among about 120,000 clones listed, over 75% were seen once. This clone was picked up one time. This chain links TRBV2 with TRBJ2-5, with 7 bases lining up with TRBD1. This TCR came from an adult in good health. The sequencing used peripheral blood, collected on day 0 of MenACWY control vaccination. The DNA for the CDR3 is TGTGCCAGCAGCCGGGGACAGCACCAAGAGACCCAGTACTTC. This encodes CASSRGQHQETQYF.